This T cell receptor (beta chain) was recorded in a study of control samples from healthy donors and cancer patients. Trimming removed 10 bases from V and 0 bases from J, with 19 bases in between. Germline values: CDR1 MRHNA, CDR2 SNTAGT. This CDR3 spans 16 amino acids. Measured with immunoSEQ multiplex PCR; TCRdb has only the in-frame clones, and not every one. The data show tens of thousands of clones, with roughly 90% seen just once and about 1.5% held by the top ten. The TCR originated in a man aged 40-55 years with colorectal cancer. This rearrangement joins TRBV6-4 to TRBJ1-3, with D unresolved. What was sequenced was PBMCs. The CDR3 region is CATTQLEADSGNTIYF. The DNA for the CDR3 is TGTGCCACCACACAGCTAGAGGCCGACTCTGGAAACACCATATATTTT.